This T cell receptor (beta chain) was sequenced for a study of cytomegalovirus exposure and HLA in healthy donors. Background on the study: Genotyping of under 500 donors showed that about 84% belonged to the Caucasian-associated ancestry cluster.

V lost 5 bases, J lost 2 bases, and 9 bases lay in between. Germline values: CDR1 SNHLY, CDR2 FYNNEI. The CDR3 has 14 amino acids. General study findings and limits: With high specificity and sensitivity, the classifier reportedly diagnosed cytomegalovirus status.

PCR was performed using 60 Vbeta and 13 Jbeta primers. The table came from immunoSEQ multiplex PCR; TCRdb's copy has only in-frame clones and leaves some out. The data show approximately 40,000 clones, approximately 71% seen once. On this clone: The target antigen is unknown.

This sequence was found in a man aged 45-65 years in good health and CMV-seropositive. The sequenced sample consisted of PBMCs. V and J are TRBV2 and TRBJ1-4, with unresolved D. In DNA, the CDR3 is TGTGCCAGCAGTTACGGCGGCACTAATGAAAAACTGTTTTTT. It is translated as CASSYGGTNEKLFF.